The T cell receptor (beta chain) under discussion was sequenced for a study of cytomegalovirus exposure and HLA in healthy donors. Study-level information: In a later analysis, the roughly 120 validation repertoires were reported to have used the same platform as the 600 to 700 first-cohort repertoires.

Study-level findings and limits: There were some public TCRs occurring in many donors, but most TCR sequences were rare. Reports showed the classifier diagnosing cytomegalovirus status with high specificity and sensitivity.

The protocol was immunoSEQ multiplex PCR, while the TCRdb copy is restricted to in-frame clones and leaves out a portion. The table lists some 150,000 clones, about 88% of them singletons. The germline V gene encodes CDR1 SQVTM and CDR2 ANQGSEA. V shed 5 bases and J shed 3 bases, with 8 bases lying between them. There are 11 residues in the CDR3. This clone was seen a handful of times. Antigen specificity is unknown. The chain links TRBV29-1 to TRBJ2-7, with D maybe TRBD2 (5 bases). Sequencing was performed on PBMCs. The TCR sequence derives from a man between 18 and 35 years old in good health and CMV-seropositive. CDR3 bases: TGCAGCGTTAGCGGACTCTACGAGCAGTACTTC. Its translation: CSVSGLYEQYF.